The present T cell receptor (beta chain) was sequenced within a study of cytomegalovirus exposure and HLA in healthy donors (dated by TCRdb to 2015 to 2018). Describing the broader study: According to a later analysis, the roughly 130 validation repertoires were produced on the same platform as the 666 repertoires of the first cohort. The aim of the study was to test whether cataloging public T cell receptors could identify signatures of past pathogen exposure. A separate validation cohort of over 95 different subjects was used in addition to the roughly 670-subject first cohort. To predict cytomegalovirus infection status, the study combined high-throughput TCR immunosequencing, statistical association of individual TCRs with disease status, and machine learning. What the research found in general, with its limitations: According to the authors, the approach could potentially be generalized to other disease states and immunological phenotypes. A later analysis had no HLA typing for the validation cohort, so co-occurrence there was scored across all 110 or so repertoires. Three of the identified cytomegalovirus-associated TCR beta chains were confirmed in vitro to be specific for cytomegalovirus antigens. Cytomegalovirus status was reported to be diagnosed by the classifier with high specificity and sensitivity in both the original and validation cohorts. Subsequent analysis determined that TCRs grouped into clusters in the first cohort also showed a tendency toward co-occurrence across the 120 validation repertoires, and 85% to 95% of cluster scores exceeded 0. While some public TCRs were present in many individuals, most TCR sequences turned up only very rarely across donors. The study listed approximately 160 TCR beta chains as associated with cytomegalovirus.

Details on this clone: This receptor's antigen is unknown. No much larger clonotype is one base removed from it; base qualities were not supplied.

Donors formed part of the validation cohort, which comprised approximately 130 subjects and was distinct from the first cohort of under 850 subjects. The library came from the immunoSEQ multiplex PCR assay. In the original analysis: A statistical classification framework was built to diagnose cytomegalovirus status from the catalog of TCR beta chain sequences. Here the immuneACCESS table is served through TCRdb, limited to in-frame sequences with V and J called. Missing clones are a known gap in these copies; in checked studies unresolved V genes cover under half, and the rest lacks a known reason. Clone size and the V and J calls come from that table; the DNA yielded D and trimming. Counted in this sample were roughly 200,000 clones; roughly 81% of them appeared once. The ten largest clonotypes hold about 1.2% of the sample. Sequences SEHNR (CDR1) and FQNEAQ (CDR2) are obtained from the germline V gene (reference sequence). The CDR3 spans 15 residues, from the cysteine through the phenylalanine. The kept DNA is CDR3 alone, 45 bases in frame from the first base. Trimming leaves V shorter by 5 bases and J shorter by 4 bases, with the junction holding 7 bases beyond the gene matches.

The sequence links TRBV7-9 to TRBJ2-1, and TRBD2 aligns with 8 junction nucleotides. The sequence came from a woman aged 30 to 39 in good health and CMV-seronegative. Sample: PBMCs. The DNA reads as follows: TGTGCCAGCAGCATAACGGCTAGCGGGTACAATGAGCAGTTCTTC. Its coded protein is CASSITASGYNEQFF.